The 20 T cell receptor beta chains presented below share a single source sample, sequenced in a study of T cell changes during pregnancy in multiple sclerosis. Clones were sequenced by immunoSEQ multiplex PCR, and TCRdb holds only the in-frame ones, with some missing. Altogether around 30,000 clones are present, around 90% being singletons, with the ten largest covering over 0.5%. The sequencing used CD4+ T cells from peripheral blood mononuclear cells, collected in the third trimester of pregnancy. The source of these receptors is a female donor in good health, enrolled as a control in a pregnancy study.

The rearrangement links TRBV29-1 to TRBJ1-5; D remains ambiguous. Germline CDR1 and CDR2: SQVTM and ANQGSEA. V shed 5 bases and J shed 2 bases, with 10 bases lying between them. The CDR3 is 13 residues long. CDR3 nucleotide sequence: TGCAGCGTTTCCAGTTCTGGCAATCAGCCCCAGCATTTT. Protein product: CSVSSSGNQPQHF.

This chain joins TRBV6-5 and TRBJ2-2, with 7 bases identical to TRBD2. After removal of 5 bases from V and 8 bases from J, the junction contained 2 bases not matched to a gene. From germline, CDR1 is MNHEY and CDR2 SVGAGI. The CDR3 consists of 12 residues. Here the CDR3 reads CASSQAGGELFF. The CDR3 DNA reads TGTGCCAGCAGTCAAGCGGGAGGGGAGCTGTTTTTT.

The chain has TRBV9 and TRBJ2-4, with TRBD1 identical over 8 bases. Germline-derived CDR1 and CDR2 are SGDLS and YYNGEE. There are 15 residues in the CDR3. With 3 bases clipped from V and 6 bases from J, the junction kept 8 bases outside the gene matches. CDR3 in DNA: TGTGCCAGCAGCGACCGGGCAGGGGGCGGAAACATTCAGTACTTC. Protein product: CASSDRAGGGNIQYF.

The chain employs TRBV5-6 and TRBJ1-6; the match to TRBD1 covers 12 bases. Germline V gives CDR1 SGHDT, CDR2 YYEEEE. This CDR3 is built from 16 residues. The ends lost 4 bases at V and 6 bases at J; junction bases unmatched: 5. Written as DNA, the CDR3 is TGTGCCAGCAGCGGGACAGGGGGCCTTGCTAATTCACCCCTCCACTTT. This codes for CASSGTGGLANSPLHF.

The chain employs TRBV7-9 and TRBJ2-5, with 8 bases identical to TRBD1. The CDR3 covers 15 residues. V lost 5 bases, J lost 1 base, and 6 bases stayed unmatched. The germline V gene has CDR1 SEHNR and CDR2 FQNEAQ (reference sequence). CDR3 sequence: CASSAQGGGQETQYF. CDR3 DNA sequence: TGTGCCAGCAGCGCACAGGGGGGTGGCCAAGAGACCCAGTACTTC.

The chain links TRBV15 to TRBJ1-4, with a tentative D call TRBD1 (5 bases). V lost 4 bases to trimming and J lost 1 base, with 10 bases between them. The length of the CDR3 is 15 residues. Germline V gene data show CDR1 as LNHNV and CDR2 as YYDKDF (reference sequence). Here the CDR3 reads CATSKPGGTNEKLFF. The CDR3 coding sequence is TGTGCCACCAGCAAACCGGGGGGAACTAATGAAAAACTGTTTTTT.

In DNA, the CDR3 is TGTGCCAGCAGTGGAGCGGTCTCCTACGAGCAGTACTTC. Residues: CASSGAVSYEQYF. The chain joins TRBV6-6 to TRBJ2-7; D may be TRBD2 (5 bases). Per the germline V gene, CDR1 is MNHNY and CDR2 is SVGAGI (reference sequence). This CDR3 comprises 13 residues. The V end lost 5 bases, the J end lost 0 bases, and 8 bases lay between the germline ends.

This chain connects TRBV19 to TRBJ1-5, with D uncertain. CDR1 is LNHDA and CDR2 is SQIVND in the germline V gene (reference sequence). This CDR3 has 15 amino acids. V was shortened by 7 bases and J by 5 bases, with 18 bases between the two germline ends. CDR3 DNA: TGTGCCAGTATTCCCGGCAGGCTCAGAGATCAGCCCCAGCATTTT. It yields the protein CASIPGRLRDQPQHF.

V gene TRBV21-1 combines with J gene TRBJ1-3. TRBV21-1 is a pseudogene. The CDR3 loop spans 17 amino acids. CDR3 region: CASSPSELPESGNTIYF. The CDR3 DNA reads TGTGCCAGCAGCCCCTCGGAGCTCCCGGAATCTGGAAACACCATATATTTT.

The rearrangement uses TRBV7-9 and TRBJ1-1, with a weak D call TRBD1 (5 bases). With 5 bases removed from V and 3 bases from J, the gap between germline ends came to 13 bases. This CDR3 has 14 amino acids. Germline values: CDR1 SEHNR, CDR2 FQNEAQ (reference sequence). The CDR3 DNA reads TGTGCCAGCAGCCCGAGCGGGGGGGACACTGAAGCTTTCTTT. Translating it yields CASSPSGGDTEAFF.

The chain combines TRBV7-2 with TRBJ1-5; D possibly corresponds to TRBD1 (5 bases). The germline V and J ends were trimmed by 7 bases and 0 bases, with 13 bases remaining between them. CDR1 and CDR2 (germline): SGHTA, FQGNSA. The length of the CDR3 is 15 residues. The CDR3 coding sequence is TGTGCCAGCAACTTGGGCGACAGTAGCAATCAGCCCCAGCATTTT. This sequence encodes CASNLGDSSNQPQHF.

The chain employs TRBV6-1 and TRBJ2-4, with TRBD1 matching over 9 bases. This CDR3 contains 12 residues. V lost 7 bases to trimming and J lost 9 bases; unmatched junction nucleotides: 4. Per the germline V gene, CDR1 is MNHNS and CDR2 is SASEGT. The CDR3 DNA reads TGTGCCAGCATGTGGGACAGGGCCATTCAGTACTTC. Its translation: CASMWDRAIQYF.

The V and J genes are TRBV20-1 and TRBJ2-7; D may be TRBD1 (6 bases). Trimming took off 7 bases at V and 7 bases at J, with 14 bases between the two ends. Germline CDR1 is DFQATT and CDR2 is SNEGSKA (reference sequence). This CDR3 has 11 amino acids. In DNA, the CDR3 is TGCAGTGTTCAGACAGGTGAAGAGCAGTACTTC. Translation gives CSVQTGEEQYF.

The chain is built from TRBV5-1 and TRBJ2-6; 10 bases fit TRBD1. Germline trimming cut 4 bases from V and 1 base from J; bases unmatched to any gene: 11. Germline loops: CDR1 SGHRS, CDR2 YFSETQ. The CDR3 contains 19 residues. CDR3 protein: CASSPRQGAMQSGANVLTF. The CDR3 DNA follows: TGCGCCAGCAGCCCTAGACAGGGGGCGATGCAATCTGGGGCCAACGTCCTGACTTTC. Combining the CDR3 with reference TRBV5-1 and TRBJ2-6 gives the whole variable domain KAGVTQTPRYLIKTRGQQVTLSCSPISGHRSVSWYQQTPGQGLQFLFEYFSETQRNKGNFPGRFSGRQFSNSRSEMNVSTLELGDSALYLCASSPRQGAMQSGANVLTFGAGSRLTVL.

The chain links TRBV7-2 to TRBJ2-3; 7 bases are shared with TRBD1. The CDR3 is 14 residues long. The junction had 5 bases not matched to a gene; V was cut back by 4 bases and J by 4 bases. Germline assignment: CDR1 SGHTA and CDR2 FQGNSA. This chain's CDR3 is CASSSDRVSDTQYF. The CDR3 DNA is TGTGCCAGCAGCTCCGACAGGGTCTCAGATACGCAGTATTTT.

The rearrangement joins TRBV11-3 to TRBJ1-1, with D tentatively TRBD1 (5 bases). Trimming pared 7 bases from V and 4 bases from J, leaving 22 bases between. CDR1 and CDR2 from the germline V gene are SGHNT and YENEEA. The CDR3 consists of 16 residues. CDR3: CASTEKVRGSVTEAFF. The CDR3, as DNA: TGTGCCAGCACCGAAAAGGTACGGGGGTCGGTCACTGAAGCTTTCTTT.

The chain has TRBV18 and TRBJ1-3; D is uncertain. CDR3 length equals 16 residues. Germline V gives CDR1 KGHSH, CDR2 LQKENI. Trimming took off 7 bases at V and 3 bases at J, with 19 bases between the two ends. The CDR3 protein is CASLRGRFPGGNTIYF. CDR3 DNA sequence: TGTGCCAGCTTGCGCGGGCGATTCCCCGGTGGAAACACCATATATTTT.

J is TRBJ2-6 and V is TRBV11-3; TRBD1 matches 9 bases. CDR3 size: 19 residues. Germline assignment: CDR1 SGHNT and CDR2 YENEEA. V dropped 3 bases and J dropped 0; count of bases not matched to a gene: 9. The CDR3 loop is CASSFGTGRDFSGANVLTF. CDR3 DNA: TGTGCCAGCAGCTTTGGGACAGGGAGGGATTTCTCTGGGGCCAACGTCCTGACTTTC.

The rearrangement links TRBV12-5 to TRBJ2-1; 11 bases are a match to TRBD1. Germline V lookup: CDR1 LGHNT, CDR2 FRNRAP. The CDR3 is 17 amino acids. V dropped 7 bases and J dropped 0; count of bases not matched to a gene: 8. The CDR3 coding sequence is TGTGCTAGTGTCCGGACAGGGGGCAGGGGCTCCTACAATGAGCAGTTCTTC. Translating gives CASVRTGGRGSYNEQFF.

This clone was seen a handful of times. The V call is TRBV18, the J call TRBJ2-7; D may be TRBD1 (5 bases). CDR1 KGHSH and CDR2 LQKENI come from the germline V gene. The CDR3 runs to 14 residues. V was trimmed by 6 bases and J by 2 bases, leaving 14 bases between them. CDR3 nucleotides: TGTGCCAGCTCCCGCCTAGGACAAGCCTACGAGCAGTACTTC. This sequence encodes CASSRLGQAYEQYF.